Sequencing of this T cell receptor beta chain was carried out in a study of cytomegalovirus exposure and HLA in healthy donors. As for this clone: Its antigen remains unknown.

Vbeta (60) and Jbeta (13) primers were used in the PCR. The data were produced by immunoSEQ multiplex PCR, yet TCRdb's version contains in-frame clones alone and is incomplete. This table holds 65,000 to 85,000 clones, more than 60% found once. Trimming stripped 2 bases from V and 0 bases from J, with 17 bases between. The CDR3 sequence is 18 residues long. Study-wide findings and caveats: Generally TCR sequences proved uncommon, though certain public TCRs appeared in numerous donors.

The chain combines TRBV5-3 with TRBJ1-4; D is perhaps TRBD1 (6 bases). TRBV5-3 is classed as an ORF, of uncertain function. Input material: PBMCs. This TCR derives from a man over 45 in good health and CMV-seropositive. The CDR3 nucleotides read TGTGCCAGAAGCTTCCGTCAGGGGCCATGTGCAACTAATGAAAAACTGTTTTTT. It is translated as CARSFRQGPCATNEKLFF.